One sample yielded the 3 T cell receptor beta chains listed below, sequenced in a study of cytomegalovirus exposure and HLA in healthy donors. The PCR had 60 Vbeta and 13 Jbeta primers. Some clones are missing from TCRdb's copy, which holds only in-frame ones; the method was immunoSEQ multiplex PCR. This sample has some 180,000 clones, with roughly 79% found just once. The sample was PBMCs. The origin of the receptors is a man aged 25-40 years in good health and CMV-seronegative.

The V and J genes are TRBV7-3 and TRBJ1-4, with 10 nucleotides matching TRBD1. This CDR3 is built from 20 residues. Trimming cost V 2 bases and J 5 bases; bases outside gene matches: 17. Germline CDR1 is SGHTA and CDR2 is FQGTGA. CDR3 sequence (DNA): TGTGCCAGCAGCTTAGGCAACGCCGGGACAGGGGCCGGGGAGAATGAAAAACTGTTTTTT. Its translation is CASSLGNAGTGAGENEKLFF.

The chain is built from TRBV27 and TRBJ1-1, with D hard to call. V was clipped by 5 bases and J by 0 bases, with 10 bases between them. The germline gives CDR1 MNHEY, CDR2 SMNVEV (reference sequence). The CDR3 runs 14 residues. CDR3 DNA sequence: TGTGCCAGCAGTAACGGGATTTTGAACACTGAAGCTTTCTTT. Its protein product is CASSNGILNTEAFF.

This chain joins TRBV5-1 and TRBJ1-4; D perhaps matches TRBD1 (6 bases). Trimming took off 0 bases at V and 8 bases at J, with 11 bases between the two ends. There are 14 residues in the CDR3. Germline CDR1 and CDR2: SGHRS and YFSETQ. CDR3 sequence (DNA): TGCGCCAGCAGCTTGGGGGGGCGCGACGAAAAACTGTTTTTT. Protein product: CASSLGGRDEKLFF.